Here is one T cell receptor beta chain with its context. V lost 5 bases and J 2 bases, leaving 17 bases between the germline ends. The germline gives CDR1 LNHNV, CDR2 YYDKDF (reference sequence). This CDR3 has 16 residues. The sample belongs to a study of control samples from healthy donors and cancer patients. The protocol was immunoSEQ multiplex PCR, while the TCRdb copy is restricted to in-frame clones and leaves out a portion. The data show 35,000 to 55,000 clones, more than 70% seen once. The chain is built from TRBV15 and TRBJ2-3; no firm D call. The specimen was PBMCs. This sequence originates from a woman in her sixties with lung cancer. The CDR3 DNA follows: TGTGCCACCAGCCCTAGGGCACCAAGGTACACAGATACGCAGTATTTT. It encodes CATSPRAPRYTDTQYF.